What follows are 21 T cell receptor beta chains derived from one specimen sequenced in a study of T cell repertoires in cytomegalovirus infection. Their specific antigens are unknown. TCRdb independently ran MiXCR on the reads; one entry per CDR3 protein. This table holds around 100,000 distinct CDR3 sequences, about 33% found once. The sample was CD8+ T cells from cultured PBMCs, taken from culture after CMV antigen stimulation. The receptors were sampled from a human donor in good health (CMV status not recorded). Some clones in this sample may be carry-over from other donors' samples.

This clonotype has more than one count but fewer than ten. CDR3 amino acids: CASSYIWDMNTEAFF. CDR3 coding DNA: TGTGCCAGCAGTTACATCTGGGACATGAACACTGAAGCTTTCTTT. The V gene is TRBV6-2 or TRBV6-3, the J gene TRBJ1-1; maybe TRBD1 (6 bases). CDR1 and CDR2 (germline): MNHEY, SVGEGT. V was clipped by 2 bases and J by 0 bases, with 10 bases between them. The CDR3 sequence is 15 residues long.

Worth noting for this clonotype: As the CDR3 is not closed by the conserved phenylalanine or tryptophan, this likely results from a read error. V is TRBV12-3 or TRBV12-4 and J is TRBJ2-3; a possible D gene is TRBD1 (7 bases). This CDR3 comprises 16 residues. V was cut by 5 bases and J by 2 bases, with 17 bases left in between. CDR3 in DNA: TGTGCCAGCAGTGGAGGGGGCGAAGGGTCCACAGATACGCAGTATTAT. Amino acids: CASSGGGEGSTDTQYY.

CDR3 amino acids: CASSYAGLSYNEQFF. The CDR3 DNA is TGTGCCAGCAGTTACGCAGGGTTAAGCTACAATGAGCAGTTCTTC. The V gene is TRBV6-2 or TRBV6-3, the J gene TRBJ2-1, with a weak D call TRBD1 (5 bases). Germline V lookup: CDR1 MNHEY, CDR2 SVGEGT. V lost 2 bases and J 3 bases, leaving 11 bases between the germline ends. The CDR3 covers 15 residues.

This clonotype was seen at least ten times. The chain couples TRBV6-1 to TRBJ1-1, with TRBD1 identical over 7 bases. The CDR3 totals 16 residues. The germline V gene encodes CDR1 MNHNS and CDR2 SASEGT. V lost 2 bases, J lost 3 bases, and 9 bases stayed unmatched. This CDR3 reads CASSEIAGQGDTEAFF. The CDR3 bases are TGTGCCAGCAGTGAAATTGCGGGCCAGGGGGACACTGAAGCTTTCTTT.

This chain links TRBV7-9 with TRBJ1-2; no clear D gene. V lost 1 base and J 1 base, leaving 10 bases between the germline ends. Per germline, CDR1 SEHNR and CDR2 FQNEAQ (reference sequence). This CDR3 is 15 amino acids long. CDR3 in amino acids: CASSLVAGINYGYTF. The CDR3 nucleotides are TGTGCCAGCAGCTTAGTCGCAGGCATTAACTATGGCTACACCTTC.

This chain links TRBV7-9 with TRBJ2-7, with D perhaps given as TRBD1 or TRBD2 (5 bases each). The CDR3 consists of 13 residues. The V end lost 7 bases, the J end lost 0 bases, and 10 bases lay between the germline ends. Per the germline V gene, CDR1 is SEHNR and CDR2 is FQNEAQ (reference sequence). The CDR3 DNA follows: TGTGCCAGCATTGGGGACGGCTCCTACGAGCAGTACTTC. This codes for CASIGDGSYEQYF.

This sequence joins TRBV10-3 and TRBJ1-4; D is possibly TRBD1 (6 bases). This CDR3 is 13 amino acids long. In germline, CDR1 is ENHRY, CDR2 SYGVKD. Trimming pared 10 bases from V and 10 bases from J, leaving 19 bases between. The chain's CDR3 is CATTGGEGGKLFF. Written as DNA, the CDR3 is TGTGCCACCACCGGAGGGGAAGGGGGAAAACTGTTTTTT.

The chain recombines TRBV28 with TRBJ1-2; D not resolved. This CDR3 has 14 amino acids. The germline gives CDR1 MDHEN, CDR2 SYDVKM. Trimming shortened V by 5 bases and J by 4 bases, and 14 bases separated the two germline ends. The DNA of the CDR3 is TGTGCCAGCAGTCCTCATACAAGCATCTATGGCTACACCTTC. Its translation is CASSPHTSIYGYTF.

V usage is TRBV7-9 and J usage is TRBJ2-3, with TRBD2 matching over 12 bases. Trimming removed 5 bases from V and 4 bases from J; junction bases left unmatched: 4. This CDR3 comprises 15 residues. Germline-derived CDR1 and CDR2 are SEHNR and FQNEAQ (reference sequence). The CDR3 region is CASSLRLAGADTQYF. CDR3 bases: TGTGCCAGCAGCCTCAGACTAGCGGGAGCAGATACGCAGTATTTT. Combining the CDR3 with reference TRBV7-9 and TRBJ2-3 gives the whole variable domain DTGVSQNPRHKITKRGQNVTFRCDPISEHNRLYWYRQTLGQGPEFLTYFQNEAQLEKSRLLSDRFSAERPKGSFSTLEIQRTEQGDSAMYLCASSLRLAGADTQYFGPGTRLTVL.

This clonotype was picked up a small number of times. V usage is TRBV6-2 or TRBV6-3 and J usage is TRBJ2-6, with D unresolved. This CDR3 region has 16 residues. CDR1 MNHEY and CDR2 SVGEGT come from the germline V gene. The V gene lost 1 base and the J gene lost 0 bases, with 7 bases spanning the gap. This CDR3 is CASSYYWGSGANVLTF. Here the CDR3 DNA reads TGTGCCAGCAGTTACTATTGGGGCTCTGGGGCCAACGTCCTGACTTTC.

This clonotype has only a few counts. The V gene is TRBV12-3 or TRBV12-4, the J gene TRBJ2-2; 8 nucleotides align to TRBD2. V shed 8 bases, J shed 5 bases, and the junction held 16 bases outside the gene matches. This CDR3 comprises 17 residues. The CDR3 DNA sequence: TGTGCCAGCCACCAGCGGGGGCCGTTTGTTAATACCGGGGAGCTGTTTTTT. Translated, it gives CASHQRGPFVNTGELFF.

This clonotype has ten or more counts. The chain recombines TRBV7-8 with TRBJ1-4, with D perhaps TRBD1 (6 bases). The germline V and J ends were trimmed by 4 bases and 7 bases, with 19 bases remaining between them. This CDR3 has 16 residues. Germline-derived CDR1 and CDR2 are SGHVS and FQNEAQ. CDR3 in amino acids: CASSSETGPFGEKLFF. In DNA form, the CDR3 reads TGTGCCAGCAGCTCGGAGACAGGCCCCTTCGGTGAAAAACTGTTTTTT.

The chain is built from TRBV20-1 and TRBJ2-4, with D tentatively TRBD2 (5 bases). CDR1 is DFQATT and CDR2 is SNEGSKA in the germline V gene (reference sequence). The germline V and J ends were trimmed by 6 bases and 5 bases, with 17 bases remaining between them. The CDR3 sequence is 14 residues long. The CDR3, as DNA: TGCAGTGCAACCCGGGAACAATTCCAAAACATTCAGTACTTC. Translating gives CSATREQFQNIQYF.

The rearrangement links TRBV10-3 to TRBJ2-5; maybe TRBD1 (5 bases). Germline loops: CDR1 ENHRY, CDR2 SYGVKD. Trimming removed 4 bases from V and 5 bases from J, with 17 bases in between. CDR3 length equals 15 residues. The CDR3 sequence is CAISGMSGIEETQYF. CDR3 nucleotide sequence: TGTGCCATCAGTGGGATGTCAGGGATAGAGGAGACCCAGTACTTC.

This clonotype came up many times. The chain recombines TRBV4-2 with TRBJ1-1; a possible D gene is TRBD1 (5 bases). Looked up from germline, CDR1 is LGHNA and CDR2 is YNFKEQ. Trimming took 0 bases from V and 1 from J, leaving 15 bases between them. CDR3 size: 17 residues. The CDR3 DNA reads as TGTGCCAGCAGCCAAGATGGCAGGGTTACTGGGAACACTGAAGCTTTCTTT. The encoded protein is CASSQDGRVTGNTEAFF.

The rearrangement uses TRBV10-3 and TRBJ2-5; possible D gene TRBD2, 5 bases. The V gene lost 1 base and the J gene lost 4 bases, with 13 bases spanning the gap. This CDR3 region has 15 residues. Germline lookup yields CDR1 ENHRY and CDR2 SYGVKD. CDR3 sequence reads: CAISEWSGAGETQYF. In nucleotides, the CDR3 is TGTGCCATCAGTGAGTGGAGCGGCGCTGGAGAGACCCAGTACTTC.

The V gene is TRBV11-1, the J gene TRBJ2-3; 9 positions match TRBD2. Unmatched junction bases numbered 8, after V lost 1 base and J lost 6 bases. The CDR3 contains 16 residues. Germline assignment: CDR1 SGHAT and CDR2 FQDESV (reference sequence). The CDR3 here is CASSLGTSVRGDTQYF. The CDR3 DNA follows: TGTGCCAGCAGCTTAGGGACTAGCGTCCGCGGGGATACGCAGTATTTT.

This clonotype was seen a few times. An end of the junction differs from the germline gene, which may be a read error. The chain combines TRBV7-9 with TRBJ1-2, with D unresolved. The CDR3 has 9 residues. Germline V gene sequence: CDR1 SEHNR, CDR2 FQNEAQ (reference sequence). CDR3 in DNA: TGTGCCAGCAGCGTAAATTACTCCTTC. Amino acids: CASSVNYSF.

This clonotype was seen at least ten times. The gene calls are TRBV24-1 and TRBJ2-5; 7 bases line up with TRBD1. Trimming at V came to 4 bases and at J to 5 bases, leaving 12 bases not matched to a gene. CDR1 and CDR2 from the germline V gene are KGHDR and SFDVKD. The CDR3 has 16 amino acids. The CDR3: CATSDPSTGYGETQYF. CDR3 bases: TGTGCCACCAGTGACCCGTCGACAGGGTACGGGGAGACCCAGTACTTC.

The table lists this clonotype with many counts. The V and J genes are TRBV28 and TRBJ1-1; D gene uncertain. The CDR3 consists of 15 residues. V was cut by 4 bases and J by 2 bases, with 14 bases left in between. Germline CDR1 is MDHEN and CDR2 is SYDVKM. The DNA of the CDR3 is TGTGCCAGCAGTTCCCCCAATACAGTAAACACTGAAGCTTTCTTT. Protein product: CASSSPNTVNTEAFF.

The CDR3, as DNA: TGTGCCAGCAGTTACTCGGGACAGCGCAATCAGCCCCAGCATTTT. Translation: CASSYSGQRNQPQHF. V is TRBV6-2 or TRBV6-3 and J is TRBJ1-5; 7 bases map to TRBD1. Germline lookup yields CDR1 MNHEY and CDR2 SVGEGT. The J segment lost 2 bases and the V segment lost 0 bases, leaving 1 base of the junction unmatched. CDR3 size: 15 residues.